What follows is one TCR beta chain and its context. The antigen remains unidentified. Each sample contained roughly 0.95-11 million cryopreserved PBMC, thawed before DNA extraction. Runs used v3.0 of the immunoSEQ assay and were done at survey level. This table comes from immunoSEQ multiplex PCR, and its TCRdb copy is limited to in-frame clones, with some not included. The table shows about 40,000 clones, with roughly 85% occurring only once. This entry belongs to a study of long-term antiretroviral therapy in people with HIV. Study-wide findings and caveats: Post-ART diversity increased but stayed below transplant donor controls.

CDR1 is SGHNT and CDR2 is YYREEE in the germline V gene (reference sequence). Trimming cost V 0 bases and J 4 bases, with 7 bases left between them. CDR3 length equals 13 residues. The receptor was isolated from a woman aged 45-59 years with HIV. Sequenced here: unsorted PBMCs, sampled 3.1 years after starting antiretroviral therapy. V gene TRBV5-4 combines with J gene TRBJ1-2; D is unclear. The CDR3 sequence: CASSLVISYGYTF. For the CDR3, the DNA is TGTGCCAGCAGCTTGGTGATTAGCTATGGCTACACCTTC.